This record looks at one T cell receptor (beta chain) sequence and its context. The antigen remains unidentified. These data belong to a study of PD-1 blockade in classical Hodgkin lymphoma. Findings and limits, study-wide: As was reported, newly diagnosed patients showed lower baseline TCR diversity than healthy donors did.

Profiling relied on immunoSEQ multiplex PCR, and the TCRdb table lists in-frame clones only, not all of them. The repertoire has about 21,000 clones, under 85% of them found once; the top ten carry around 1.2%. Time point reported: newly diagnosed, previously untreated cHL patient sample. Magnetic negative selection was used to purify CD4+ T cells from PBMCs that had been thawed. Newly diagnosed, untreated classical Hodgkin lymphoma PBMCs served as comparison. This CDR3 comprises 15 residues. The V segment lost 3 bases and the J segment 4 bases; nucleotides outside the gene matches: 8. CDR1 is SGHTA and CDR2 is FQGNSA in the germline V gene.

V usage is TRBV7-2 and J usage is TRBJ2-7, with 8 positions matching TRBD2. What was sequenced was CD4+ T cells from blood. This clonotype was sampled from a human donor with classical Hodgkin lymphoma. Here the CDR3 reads CASSFGLAGPYEQYF. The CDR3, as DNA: TGTGCCAGCAGCTTCGGTCTAGCGGGCCCGTACGAGCAGTACTTC.